The rows below give T cell receptor beta chains drawn from one sample of a study of T cell responses to AZD1222 COVID-19 vaccine. Only in-frame clones appear in the TCRdb table, and some are missing; sequencing was by immunoSEQ multiplex PCR. The sample records around 130,000 clones, roughly 87% being singletons. The sequences come from peripheral blood, collected 28 days after the second AZD1222 dose. The receptors stem from an adult who received the AZD1222 COVID-19 vaccine. CDR3s include the opening cysteine and the closing phenylalanine or tryptophan. The D gene is left open where the match is weak. For some rows the clone size is stated as once, few or many, or as a class when expanded; others skip it.

clone size	V gene	J gene	D gene	CDR3 DNA	CDR3 protein
.	TRBV5-1	TRBJ1-1	.	TGCGCCAGCAGCTTGGCAGGGATGAACACTGAAGCTTTCTTT	CASSLAGMNTEAFF
once	TRBV7-2	TRBJ1-5	TRBD1	TGTGCCAGCAGCCGGGACAGGGTTGAGCCCCAGCATTTT	CASSRDRVEPQHF
.	TRBV21-1	TRBJ1-1	.	TGTGCCAGCAGCCAGGACAGTAGCTTGGACACTGAAGCTTTCTTT	CASSQDSSLDTEAFF
.	TRBV11-2	TRBJ2-1	TRBD2	TGTGCCAGCAGCTTAATGGGGGGGAGCTACAATGAGCAGTTCTTC	CASSLMGGSYNEQFF
.	TRBV7-6	TRBJ1-1	.	TGTGCCAGCAGCTTAGGGGCAGGGTTGGCCACTGAAGCTTTCTTT	CASSLGAGLATEAFF
.	TRBV19	TRBJ1-2	.	TGTGCCAGTAGTATAGGGGGCGATAGCATATATGGCTACACCTTC	CASSIGGDSIYGYTF
.	TRBV14	TRBJ2-3	.	TGTGCCAGCAACCTGGTGAGTACGCAGTATTTT	CASNLVSTQYF
.	TRBV18	TRBJ1-5	.	TGTGCCAGCTCACCCACCGGAGGCCCCTATCAGCCCCAGCATTTT	CASSPTGGPYQPQHF
.	TRBV18	TRBJ2-3	.	TGTGCCAGCTCACACCCGGTGGGAGCGGCAGATACGCAGTATTTT	CASSHPVGAADTQYF
.	TRBV3-1/TRBV3-2	TRBJ1-1	.	TGTGCCAGCAGACGACTGGGATCTACTGAAGCTTTCTTT	CASRRLGSTEAFF
once	TRBV5-4	TRBJ1-6	TRBD1	TGTGCCAGCAGCGATTTTTCAGGGGGAGATTCACCCCTCCACTTT	CASSDFSGGDSPLHF
.	TRBV2	TRBJ1-2	.	TGTGCCAGCAGTCCCGACCAAACTAACTATGGCTACACCTTC	CASSPDQTNYGYTF
few	TRBV2	TRBJ2-5	.	TGTGCCAGCAGTGATCGAAGGGGAACCCAGTACTTC	CASSDRRGTQYF
few	TRBV4-3	TRBJ1-3	.	TGCGCCAGCAGCCAAGGGGCCTCTGGAAACACCATATATTTT	CASSQGASGNTIYF
.	TRBV7-9	TRBJ1-1	.	TGTGCCAGCAGCTTCCCCCAGGCAGGAGCTTTCTTT	CASSFPQAGAFF
.	TRBV18	TRBJ1-1	.	TGTGCCAGCTCACCAGAGGCCAGTTGGAACACTGAAGCTTTCTTT	CASSPEASWNTEAFF
.	TRBV27	TRBJ2-2	.	TGTGCCACCGCTGCTACAGGAAACACCGGGGAGCTGTTTTTT	CATAATGNTGELFF
.	TRBV18	TRBJ1-3	TRBD1	TGTGCCAGCTCAGAGGGGGCCTCTGGAAACACCATATATTTT	CASSEGASGNTIYF